This section outlines one T cell receptor beta chain sequence together with its context. This clone's antigen is unknown. Per-base quality was not reported, and no clone a single base away is much larger than it. Other DNA sequences in the same sample also yield this CDR3. The CDR3 regions of human TCRbeta chains were subjected to immunosequencing. In the authors' own workflow: Repertoire TCRs were matched against a reference library of SARS-CoV-2-specific TCRs generated with the MIRA antigen-specificity platform. Breadth was defined as the fraction of unique TCRs that were SARS-CoV-2-associated, and depth was defined as the fraction of total T cells that were SARS-CoV-2-associated. Each spike-specific TCR was assigned to its reactive spike region and to a CD4 or CD8 class using the MIRA data. Log10-transformed breadth and depth values were compared by one-way ANOVA with Sidak's multiple comparisons tests. TCRdb provides this immuneACCESS table in a form limited to in-frame rearrangements. Some clones are lacking; in checked studies, under half of them reflect an unresolved V gene, and why the rest are absent is not known. V, J and clone size reflect that table, while D and trimming were determined from the DNA. Across this sample there are 90,000 to 95,000 clones, with 88% seen only once. The ten largest clones take up about 19% of the sample.

CDR1 SGHAT and CDR2 FQNNGV were looked up in the germline V gene. The CDR3 sequence holds 13 residues, the cysteine and phenylalanine included. Of all the DNA, just the CDR3 is kept, 39 bases in frame from base 1. V is pruned by 6 bases and J by 2 bases, leaving 2 bases of the junction without a gene match. The sample originates from a study of T cell responses to AZD1222 COVID-19 vaccine (dated by TCRdb to about 2021). About the investigation overall: AZD1222 recipients with second doses at about 4 weeks or about 12 weeks were pooled, because spike-specific TCR depth and breadth did not differ between schedules. TCR sequencing covered more than 230 trial participants: 200 to 220 given two doses of AZD1222 and about 26 given two doses of MenACWY control vaccine. Enrollment into the trials was organized by age into subgroups of 18-55, 56-69 and 70-plus years, and those subgroups contained about 160, 30 and 59 TCR-sequenced participants, respectively. The study at large found these results: After two AZD1222 doses, both the breadth and the depth of spike-specific TCRs were significantly higher than at day 0 and than in MenACWY recipients. CD4 TCRs associated with the vaccine covered the entire spike protein, and the dominant responses were in regions 160-218 and 743-854. The 56-69-year group was small, and its depth increase did not reach significance, likely because of low power. No day 14 peak-response samples were available, so repertoires were characterized only after the peak T cell response. Participants were mostly white British and included more females than males, and it was suggested by the authors that clonal diversity may have been underestimated. Only five or six AZD1222 recipients were SARS-CoV-2 seropositive at baseline, limiting conclusions about previously exposed vaccinees. Epitopes outside the regions mutated in the B.1.351 and B.1.1.7 variants were reportedly recognized by nearly half of the unique spike-specific TCRs.

Reading the label with the study, this specimen's time point is: baseline before first vaccination. The vaccinee samples were drawn from two UK trials, COV001 and COV002, one of which was a single-blind randomized controlled phase 2/3 trial testing AZD1222 (ChAdOx1 nCoV-19) in healthy adults. For TCRbeta chain sequencing, PBMC samples from trial participants were taken at day 0 and at day 28 after the second dose. This sequence originates from an adult in good health. Here the sequenced sample was peripheral blood, taken on day 0 of AZD1222 vaccination. Recombination connected TRBV11-2 to TRBJ1-2; 8 central nucleotides agree with TRBD1. The bases read TGTGCCAGCAGTAACAGGGGGAACTATGGCTACACCTTC. It specifies CASSNRGNYGYTF.